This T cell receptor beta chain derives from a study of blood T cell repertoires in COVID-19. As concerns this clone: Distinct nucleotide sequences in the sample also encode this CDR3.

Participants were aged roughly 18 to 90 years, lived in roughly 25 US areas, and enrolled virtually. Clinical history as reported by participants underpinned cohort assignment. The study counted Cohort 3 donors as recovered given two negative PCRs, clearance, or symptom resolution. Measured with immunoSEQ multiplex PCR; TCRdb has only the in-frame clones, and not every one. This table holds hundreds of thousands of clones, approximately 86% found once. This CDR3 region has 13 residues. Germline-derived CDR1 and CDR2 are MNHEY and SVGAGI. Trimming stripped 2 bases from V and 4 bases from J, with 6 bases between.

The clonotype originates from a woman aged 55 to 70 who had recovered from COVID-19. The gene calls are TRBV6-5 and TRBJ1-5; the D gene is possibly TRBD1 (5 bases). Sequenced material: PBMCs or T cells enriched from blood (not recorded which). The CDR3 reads CASSYRGNQPQHF. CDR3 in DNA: TGTGCCAGCAGTTACCGGGGGAATCAGCCCCAGCATTTT.